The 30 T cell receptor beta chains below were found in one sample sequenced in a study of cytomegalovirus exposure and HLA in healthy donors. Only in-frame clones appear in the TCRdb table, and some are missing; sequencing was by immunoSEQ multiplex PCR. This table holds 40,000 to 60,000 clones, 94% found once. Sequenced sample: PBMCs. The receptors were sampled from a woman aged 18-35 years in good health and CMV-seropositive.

DNA of the CDR3: TGCGCCAGCAGCTTGGGCGGGAGCTCAGATACGCAGTATTTT. It translates to CASSLGGSSDTQYF. The chain couples TRBV5-1 to TRBJ2-3, with 7 positions matching TRBD2. Trimming took 0 bases from V and 4 from J; bases not matched to a gene: 2. There are 14 residues in the CDR3. Germline V gene lookup returns CDR1 SGHRS and CDR2 YFSETQ.

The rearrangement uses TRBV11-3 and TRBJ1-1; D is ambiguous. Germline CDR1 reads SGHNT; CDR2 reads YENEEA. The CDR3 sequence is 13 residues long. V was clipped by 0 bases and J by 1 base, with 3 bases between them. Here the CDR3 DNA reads TGTGCCAGCAGCTTAGAAGCGAACACTGAAGCTTTCTTT. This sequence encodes CASSLEANTEAFF.

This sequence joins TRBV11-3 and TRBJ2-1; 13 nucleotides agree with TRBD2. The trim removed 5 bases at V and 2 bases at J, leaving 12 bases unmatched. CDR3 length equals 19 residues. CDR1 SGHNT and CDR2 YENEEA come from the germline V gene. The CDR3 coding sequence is TGTGCCAGCAGCCTCTCCGGGACTAGCGGGACCCGGACCTACAATGAGCAGTTCTTC. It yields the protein CASSLSGTSGTRTYNEQFF.

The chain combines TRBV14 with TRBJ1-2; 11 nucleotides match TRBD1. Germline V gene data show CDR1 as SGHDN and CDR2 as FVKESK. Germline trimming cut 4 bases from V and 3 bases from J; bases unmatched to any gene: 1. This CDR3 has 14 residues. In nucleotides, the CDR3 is TGTGCCAGCAGCCCGGGACAGGGGGACTATGGCTACACCTTC. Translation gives CASSPGQGDYGYTF.

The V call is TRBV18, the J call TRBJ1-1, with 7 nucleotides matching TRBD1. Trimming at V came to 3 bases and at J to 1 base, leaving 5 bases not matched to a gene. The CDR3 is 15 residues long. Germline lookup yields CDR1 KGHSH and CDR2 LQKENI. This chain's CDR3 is CASSPYGTENTEAFF. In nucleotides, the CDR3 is TGTGCCAGCTCACCCTACGGGACAGAGAACACTGAAGCTTTCTTT.

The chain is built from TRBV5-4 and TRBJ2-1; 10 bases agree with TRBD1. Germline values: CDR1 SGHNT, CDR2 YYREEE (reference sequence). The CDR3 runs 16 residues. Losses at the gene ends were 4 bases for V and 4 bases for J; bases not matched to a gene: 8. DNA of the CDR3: TGTGCCAGCAGCCACCCGGGACAGGGGCCTTACAATGAGCAGTTCTTC. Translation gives CASSHPGQGPYNEQFF.

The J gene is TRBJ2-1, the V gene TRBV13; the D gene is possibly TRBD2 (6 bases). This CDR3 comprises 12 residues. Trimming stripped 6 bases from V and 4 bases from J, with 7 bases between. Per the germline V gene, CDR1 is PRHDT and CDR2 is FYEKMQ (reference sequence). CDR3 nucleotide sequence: TGTGCCAGCAGGCGGGGTTACAATGAGCAGTTCTTC. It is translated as CASRRGYNEQFF.

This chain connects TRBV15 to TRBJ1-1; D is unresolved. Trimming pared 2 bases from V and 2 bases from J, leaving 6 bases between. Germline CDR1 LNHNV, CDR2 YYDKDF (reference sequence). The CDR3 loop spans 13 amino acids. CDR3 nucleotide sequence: TGTGCCACCAGCAGACAGGTAAACACTGAAGCTTTCTTT. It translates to CATSRQVNTEAFF.

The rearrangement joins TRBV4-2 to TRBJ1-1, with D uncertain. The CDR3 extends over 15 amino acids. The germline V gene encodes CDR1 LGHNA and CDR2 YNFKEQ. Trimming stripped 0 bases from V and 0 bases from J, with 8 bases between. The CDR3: CASSQEGSMNTEAFF. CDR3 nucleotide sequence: TGTGCCAGCAGCCAAGAGGGCAGCATGAACACTGAAGCTTTCTTT.

DNA for the CDR3: TGTGCCAGCAGCTCGCCTCTAACGGTTCTACCCTACAATGAGCAGTTCTTC. This gives the protein CASSSPLTVLPYNEQFF. The V call is TRBV5-6, the J call TRBJ2-1; D gene uncertain. Trimming removed 3 bases at V and 2 bases at J, with 18 bases between. The CDR3 is 17 residues long. Germline V CDR1 and CDR2: SGHDT, YYEEEE.

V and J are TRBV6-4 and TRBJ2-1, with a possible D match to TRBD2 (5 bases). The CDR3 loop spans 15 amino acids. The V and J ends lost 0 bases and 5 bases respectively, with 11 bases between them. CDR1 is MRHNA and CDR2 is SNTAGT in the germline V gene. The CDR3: CASSDSHGEHNEQFF. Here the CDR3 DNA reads TGTGCCAGCAGTGACTCCCACGGGGAACACAATGAGCAGTTCTTC.

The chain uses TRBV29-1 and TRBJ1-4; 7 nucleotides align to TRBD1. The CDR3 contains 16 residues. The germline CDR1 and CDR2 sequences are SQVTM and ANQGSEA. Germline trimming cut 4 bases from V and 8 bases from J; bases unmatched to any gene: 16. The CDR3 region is CSVGGGDVRSGEKLFF. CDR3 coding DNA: TGCAGCGTTGGAGGGGGCGACGTACGGAGCGGGGAAAAACTGTTTTTT.

CDR3 residues: CASSYGTGSSYNEQFF. Written as DNA, the CDR3 is TGTGCCAGCAGTTATGGGACAGGGTCATCCTACAATGAGCAGTTCTTC. This chain joins TRBV6-6 and TRBJ2-1; 9 bases align to TRBD1. The CDR3 loop spans 16 amino acids. The ends lost 3 bases at V and 1 base at J; junction bases unmatched: 4. CDR1 and CDR2 from the germline V gene are MNHNY and SVGAGI (reference sequence).

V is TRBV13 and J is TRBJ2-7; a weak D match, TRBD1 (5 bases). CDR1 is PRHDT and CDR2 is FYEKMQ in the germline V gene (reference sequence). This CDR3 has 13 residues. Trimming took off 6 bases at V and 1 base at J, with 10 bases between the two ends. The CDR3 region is CASSSQESYEQYF. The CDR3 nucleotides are TGTGCCAGCAGTTCACAGGAGTCCTACGAGCAGTACTTC.

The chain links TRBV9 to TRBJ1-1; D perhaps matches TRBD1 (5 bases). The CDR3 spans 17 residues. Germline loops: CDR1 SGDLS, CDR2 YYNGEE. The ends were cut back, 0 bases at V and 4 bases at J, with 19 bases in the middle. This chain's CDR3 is CASSVGPGGGRGTEAFF. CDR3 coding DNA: TGTGCCAGCAGCGTAGGACCTGGGGGGGGGAGAGGCACTGAAGCTTTCTTT.

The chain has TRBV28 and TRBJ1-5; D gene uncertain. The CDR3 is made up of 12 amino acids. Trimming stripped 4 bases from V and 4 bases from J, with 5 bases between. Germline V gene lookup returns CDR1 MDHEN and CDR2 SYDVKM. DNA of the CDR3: TGTGCCAGCAGTTCCCAAAATCAGCCCCAGCATTTT. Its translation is CASSSQNQPQHF.

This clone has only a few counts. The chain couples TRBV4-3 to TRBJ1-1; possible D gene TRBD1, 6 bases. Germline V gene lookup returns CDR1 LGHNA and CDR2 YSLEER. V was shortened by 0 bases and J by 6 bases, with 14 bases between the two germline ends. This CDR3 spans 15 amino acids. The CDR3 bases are TGCGCCAGCAGCCAAGAATCCACAGGGTGGGCTGAAGCTTTCTTT. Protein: CASSQESTGWAEAFF.

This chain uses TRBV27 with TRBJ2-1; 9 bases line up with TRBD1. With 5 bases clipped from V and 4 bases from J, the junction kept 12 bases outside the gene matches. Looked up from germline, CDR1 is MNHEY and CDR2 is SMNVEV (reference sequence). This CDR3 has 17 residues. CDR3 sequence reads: CASSTLQGARRYNEQFF. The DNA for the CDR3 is TGTGCCAGCAGTACCCTACAGGGGGCGCGAAGATACAATGAGCAGTTCTTC.

CDR3 in DNA: TGTGCCAGCAGTTTACCCGGGACAGGGGGCGCGGCTACTAATGAAAAACTGTTTTTT. It codes for CASSLPGTGGAATNEKLFF. This chain uses TRBV28 with TRBJ1-4; 12 bases are a match to TRBD1. CDR3 length equals 19 residues. The V gene end was trimmed by 2 bases and the J gene end by 2 bases; junction bases not matched to a gene: 9. The germline CDR1 and CDR2 sequences are MDHEN and SYDVKM.

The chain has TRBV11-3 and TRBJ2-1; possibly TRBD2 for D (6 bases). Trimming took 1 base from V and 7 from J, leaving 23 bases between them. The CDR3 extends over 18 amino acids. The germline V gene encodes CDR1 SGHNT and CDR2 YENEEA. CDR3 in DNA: TGTGCCAGCAGCTTAGGGCCTAGGGTGCGGGAAGGTGGGAATGAGCAGTTCTTC. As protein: CASSLGPRVREGGNEQFF. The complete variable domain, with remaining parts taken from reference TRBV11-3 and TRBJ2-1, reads EAGVVQSPRYKIIEKKQPVAFWCNPISGHNTLYWYLQNLGQGPELLIRYENEEAVDDSQLPKDRFSAERLKGVDSTLKIQPAELGDSAVYLCASSLGPRVREGGNEQFFGPGTRLTVL.

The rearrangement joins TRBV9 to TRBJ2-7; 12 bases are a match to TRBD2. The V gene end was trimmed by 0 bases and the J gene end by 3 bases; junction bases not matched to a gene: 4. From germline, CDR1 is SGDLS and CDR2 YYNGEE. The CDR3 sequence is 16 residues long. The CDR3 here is CASSVAGLAGLYEQYF. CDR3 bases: TGTGCCAGCAGCGTAGCGGGACTAGCGGGTCTCTACGAGCAGTACTTC.

CDR3 nucleotide sequence: TGTGCCAGCAGTTTAGGGACATTTTACAATGAGCAGTTCTTC. This codes for CASSLGTFYNEQFF. The chain links TRBV27 to TRBJ2-1; D is possibly TRBD1 (6 bases). The CDR3 totals 14 residues. V lost 2 bases, J lost 4 bases, and 9 bases lay in between. CDR1 and CDR2 (germline): MNHEY, SMNVEV (reference sequence).

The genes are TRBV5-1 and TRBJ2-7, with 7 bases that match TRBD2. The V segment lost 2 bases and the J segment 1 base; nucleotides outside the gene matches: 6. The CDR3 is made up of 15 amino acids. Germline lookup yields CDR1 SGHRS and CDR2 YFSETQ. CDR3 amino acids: CASSFGGSPSYEQYF. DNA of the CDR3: TGCGCCAGCAGCTTCGGCGGGAGCCCTTCCTACGAGCAGTACTTC.

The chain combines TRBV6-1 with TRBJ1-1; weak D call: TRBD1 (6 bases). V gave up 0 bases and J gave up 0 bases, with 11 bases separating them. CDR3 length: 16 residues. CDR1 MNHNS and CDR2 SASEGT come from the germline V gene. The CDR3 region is CASSEALGQMNTEAFF. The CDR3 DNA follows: TGTGCCAGCAGTGAAGCTTTAGGACAGATGAACACTGAAGCTTTCTTT.

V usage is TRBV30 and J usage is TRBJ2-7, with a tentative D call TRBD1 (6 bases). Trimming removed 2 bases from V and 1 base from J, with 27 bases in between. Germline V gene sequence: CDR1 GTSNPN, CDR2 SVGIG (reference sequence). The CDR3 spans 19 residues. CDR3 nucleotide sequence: TGTGCCTGGAGTATTGGTTGGGGACAACCGGGACCCGCATCCTACGAGCAGTACTTC. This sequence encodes CAWSIGWGQPGPASYEQYF.

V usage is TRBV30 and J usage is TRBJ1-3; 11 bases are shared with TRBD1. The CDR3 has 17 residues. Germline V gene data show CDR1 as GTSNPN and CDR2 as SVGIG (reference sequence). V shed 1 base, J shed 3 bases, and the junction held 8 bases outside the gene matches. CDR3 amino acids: CAWSATDRGLFGNTIYF. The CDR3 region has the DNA TGTGCCTGGAGTGCAACGGACAGGGGGCTTTTTGGAAACACCATATATTTT.

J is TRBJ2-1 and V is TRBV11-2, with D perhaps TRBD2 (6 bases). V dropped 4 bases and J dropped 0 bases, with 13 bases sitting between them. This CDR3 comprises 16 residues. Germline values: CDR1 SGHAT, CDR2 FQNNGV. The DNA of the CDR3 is TGTGCCAGCAGCTCGCTTAGCGGAAGCTCCTACAATGAGCAGTTCTTC. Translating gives CASSSLSGSSYNEQFF.

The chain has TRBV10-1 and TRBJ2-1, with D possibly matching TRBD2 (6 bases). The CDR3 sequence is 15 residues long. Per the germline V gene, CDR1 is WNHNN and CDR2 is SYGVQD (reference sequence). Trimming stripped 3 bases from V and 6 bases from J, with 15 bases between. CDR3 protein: CASSEDGSPTNEQFF. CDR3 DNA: TGCGCCAGCAGTGAAGACGGGAGCCCCACCAATGAGCAGTTCTTC.

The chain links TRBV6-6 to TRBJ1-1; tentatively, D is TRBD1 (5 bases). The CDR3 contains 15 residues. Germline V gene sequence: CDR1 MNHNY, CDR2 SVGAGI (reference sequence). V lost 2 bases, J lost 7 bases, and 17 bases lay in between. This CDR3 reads CASSYEVGGTGEAFF. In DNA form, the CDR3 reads TGTGCCAGCAGTTACGAAGTGGGGGGAACGGGTGAAGCTTTCTTT.

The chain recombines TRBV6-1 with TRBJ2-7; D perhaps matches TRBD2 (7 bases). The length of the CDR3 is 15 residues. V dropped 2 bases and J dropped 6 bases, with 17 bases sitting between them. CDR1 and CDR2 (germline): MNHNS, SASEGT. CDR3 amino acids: CASSERGGVAGEQYF. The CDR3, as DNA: TGTGCCAGCAGTGAAAGGGGGGGGGTTGCGGGCGAGCAGTACTTC.